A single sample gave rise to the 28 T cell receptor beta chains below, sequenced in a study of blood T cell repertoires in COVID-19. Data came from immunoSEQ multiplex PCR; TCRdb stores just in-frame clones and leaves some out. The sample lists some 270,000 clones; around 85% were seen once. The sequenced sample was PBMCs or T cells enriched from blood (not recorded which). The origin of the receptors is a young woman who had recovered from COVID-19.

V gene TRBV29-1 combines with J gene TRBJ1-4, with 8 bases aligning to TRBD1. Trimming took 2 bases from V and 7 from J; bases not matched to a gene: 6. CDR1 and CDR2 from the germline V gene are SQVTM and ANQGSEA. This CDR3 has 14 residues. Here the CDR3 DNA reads TGCAGCGTTGAATTTGGGGACAGGAGTGAAAAACTGTTTTTT. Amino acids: CSVEFGDRSEKLFF.

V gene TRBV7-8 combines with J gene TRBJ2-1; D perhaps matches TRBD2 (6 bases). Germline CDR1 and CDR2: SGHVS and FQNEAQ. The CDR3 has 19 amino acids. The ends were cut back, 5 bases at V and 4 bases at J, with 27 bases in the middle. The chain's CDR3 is CASSPYPSLAFPLYNEQFF. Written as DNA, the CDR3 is TGTGCCAGCAGCCCTTACCCTTCTCTAGCGTTCCCCTTATACAATGAGCAGTTCTTC.

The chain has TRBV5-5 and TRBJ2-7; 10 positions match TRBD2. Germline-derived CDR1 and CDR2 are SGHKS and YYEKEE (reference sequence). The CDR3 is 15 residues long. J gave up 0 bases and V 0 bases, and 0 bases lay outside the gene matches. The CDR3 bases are TGTGCCAGCAGCTTGGCTAGCGGGAGCTCCTACGAGCAGTACTTC. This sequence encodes CASSLASGSSYEQYF.

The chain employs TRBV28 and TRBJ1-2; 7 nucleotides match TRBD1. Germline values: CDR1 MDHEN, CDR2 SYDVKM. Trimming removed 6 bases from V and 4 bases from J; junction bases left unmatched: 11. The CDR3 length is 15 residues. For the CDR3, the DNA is TGTGCCAGCAGGGTGCTCACAGGGGTTGGCTATGGCTACACCTTC. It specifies CASRVLTGVGYGYTF.

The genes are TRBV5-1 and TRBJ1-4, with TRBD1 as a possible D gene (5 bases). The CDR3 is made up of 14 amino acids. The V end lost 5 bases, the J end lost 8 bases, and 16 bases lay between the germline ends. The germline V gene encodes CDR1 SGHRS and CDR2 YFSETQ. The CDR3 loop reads CASRGSTPGEKLFF. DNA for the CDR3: TGCGCCAGCAGAGGGTCCACTCCAGGGGAAAAACTGTTTTTT.

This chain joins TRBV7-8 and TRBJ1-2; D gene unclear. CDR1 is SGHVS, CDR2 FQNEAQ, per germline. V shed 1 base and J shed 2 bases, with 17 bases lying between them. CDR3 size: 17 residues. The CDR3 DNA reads TGTGCCAGCAGCTTAGAAGTGTCCGGCAGGAAAAACTATGGCTACACCTTC. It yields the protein CASSLEVSGRKNYGYTF.

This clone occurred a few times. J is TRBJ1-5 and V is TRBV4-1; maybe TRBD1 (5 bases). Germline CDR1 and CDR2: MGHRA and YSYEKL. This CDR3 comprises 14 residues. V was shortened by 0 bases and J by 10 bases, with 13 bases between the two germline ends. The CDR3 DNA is TGCGCCAGCAGCCAAGAGGCGACAGACCGACCCCAGCATTTT. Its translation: CASSQEATDRPQHF.

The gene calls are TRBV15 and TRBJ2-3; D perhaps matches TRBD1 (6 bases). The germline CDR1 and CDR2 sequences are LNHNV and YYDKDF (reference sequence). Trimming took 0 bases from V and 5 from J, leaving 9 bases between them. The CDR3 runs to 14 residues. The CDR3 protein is CATSRERRGDTQYF. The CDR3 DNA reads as TGTGCCACCAGCAGAGAACGCAGGGGAGATACGCAGTATTTT.

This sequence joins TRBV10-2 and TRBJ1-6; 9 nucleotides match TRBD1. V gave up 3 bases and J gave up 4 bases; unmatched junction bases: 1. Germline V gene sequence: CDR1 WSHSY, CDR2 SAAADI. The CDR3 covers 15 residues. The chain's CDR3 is CASSEDRGYNSPLHF. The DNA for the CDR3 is TGCGCCAGCAGTGAAGACAGGGGGTATAATTCACCCCTCCACTTT.

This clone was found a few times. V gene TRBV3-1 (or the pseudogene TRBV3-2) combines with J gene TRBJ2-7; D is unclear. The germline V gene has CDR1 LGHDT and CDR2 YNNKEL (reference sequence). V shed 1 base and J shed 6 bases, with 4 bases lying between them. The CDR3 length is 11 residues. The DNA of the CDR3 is TGTGCCAGCAGCCAAGGAGGCGAGCAGTACTTC. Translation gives CASSQGGEQYF.

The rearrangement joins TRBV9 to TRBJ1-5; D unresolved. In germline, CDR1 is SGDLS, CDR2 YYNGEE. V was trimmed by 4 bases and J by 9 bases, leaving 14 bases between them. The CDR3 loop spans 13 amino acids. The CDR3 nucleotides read TGTGCCAGCAGCCTATCTGACACCGGGCCCCAGCATTTT. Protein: CASSLSDTGPQHF.

CDR3 sequence reads: CASSERQGGNIQYF. In DNA, the CDR3 is TGTGCCAGCAGTGAACGTCAGGGGGGAAACATTCAGTACTTC. The J gene is TRBJ2-4, the V gene TRBV6-1; weak D call: TRBD1 (7 bases). The CDR3 contains 14 residues. The germline V gene has CDR1 MNHNS and CDR2 SASEGT. The V end lost 2 bases, the J end lost 6 bases, and 11 bases lay between the germline ends.

The DNA of the CDR3 is TGTGCCAGCTCCAGCGATGGCGGCACTGAAGCTTTCTTT. Protein product: CASSSDGGTEAFF. The V call is TRBV18, the J call TRBJ1-1; no clear D. Germline V CDR1 and CDR2: KGHSH, LQKENI. This CDR3 region has 13 residues. Trimming took 6 bases from V and 4 from J, leaving 12 bases between them. Supplemented by reference TRBV18 and TRBJ1-1, the full variable domain reads NAGVMQNPRHLVRRRGQEARLRCSPMKGHSHVYWYRQLPEEGLKFMVYLQKENIIDESGMPKERFSAEFPKEGPSILRIQQVVRGDSAAYFCASSSDGGTEAFFGQGTRLTVV.

CDR3 sequence (DNA): TGTGCCAGCAGCCCTCTTTCCGGGACATCAACTAATGAAAAACTGTTTTTT. Protein: CASSPLSGTSTNEKLFF. The J gene is TRBJ1-4, the V gene TRBV14; the D gene is possibly TRBD1 (6 bases). Per germline, CDR1 SGHDN and CDR2 FVKESK. This CDR3 region has 17 residues. Deletions cut 4 bases from V and 0 bases from J, with 15 bases between.

This CDR3 is CASSWDWRNTGELFF. The CDR3 DNA follows: TGCGCCAGCAGCTGGGACTGGAGGAACACCGGGGAGCTGTTTTTT. V and J are TRBV5-1 and TRBJ2-2; tentatively, D is TRBD2 (6 bases). Trimming cost V 3 bases and J 1 base, with 10 bases left between them. The CDR3 runs 15 residues. Germline CDR1 SGHRS, CDR2 YFSETQ.

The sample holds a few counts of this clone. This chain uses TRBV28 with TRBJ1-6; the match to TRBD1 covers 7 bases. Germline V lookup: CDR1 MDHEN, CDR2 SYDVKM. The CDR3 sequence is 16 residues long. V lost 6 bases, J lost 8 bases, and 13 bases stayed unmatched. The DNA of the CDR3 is TGTGCCAGCAGACTACTACAGGGGCCGGGTGATTCACCCCTCCACTTT. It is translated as CASRLLQGPGDSPLHF.

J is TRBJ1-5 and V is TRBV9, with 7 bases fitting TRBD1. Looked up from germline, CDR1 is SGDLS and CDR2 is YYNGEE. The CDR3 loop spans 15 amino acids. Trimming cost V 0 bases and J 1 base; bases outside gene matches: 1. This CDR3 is CASSVGQGSNQPQHF. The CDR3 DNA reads TGTGCCAGCAGCGTAGGACAGGGAAGCAATCAGCCCCAGCATTTT.

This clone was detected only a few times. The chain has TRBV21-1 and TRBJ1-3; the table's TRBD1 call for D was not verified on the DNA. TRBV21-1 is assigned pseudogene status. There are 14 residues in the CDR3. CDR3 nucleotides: TGTGCCAGCAGCTTCCGGACAGGAGGAAACACCATATATTTT. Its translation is CASSFRTGGNTIYF.

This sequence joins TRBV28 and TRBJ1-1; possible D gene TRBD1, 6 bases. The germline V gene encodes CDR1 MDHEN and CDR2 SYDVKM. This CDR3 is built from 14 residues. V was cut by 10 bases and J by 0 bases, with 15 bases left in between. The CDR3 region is CAISSRGLNTEAFF. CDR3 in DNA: TGTGCCATCTCTTCCAGGGGTCTGAACACTGAAGCTTTCTTT. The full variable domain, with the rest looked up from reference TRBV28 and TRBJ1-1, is DVKVTQSSRYLVKRTGEKVFLECVQDMDHENMFWYRQDPGLGLRLIYFSYDVKMKEKGDIPEGYSVSREKKERFSLILESASTNQTSMYLCAISSRGLNTEAFFGQGTRLTVV.

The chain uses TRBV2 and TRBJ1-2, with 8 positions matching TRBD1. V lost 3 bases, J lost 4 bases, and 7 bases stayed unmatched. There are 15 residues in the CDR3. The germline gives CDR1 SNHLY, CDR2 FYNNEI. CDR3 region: CASSERQGIPYGYTF. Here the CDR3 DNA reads TGTGCCAGCAGTGAGAGACAGGGGATTCCCTATGGCTACACCTTC.

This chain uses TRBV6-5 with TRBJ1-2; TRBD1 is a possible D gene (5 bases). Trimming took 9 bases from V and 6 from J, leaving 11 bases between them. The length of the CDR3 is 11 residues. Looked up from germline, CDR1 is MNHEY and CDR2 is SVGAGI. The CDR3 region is CASRGGDGYTF. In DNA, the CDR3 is TGTGCCAGTCGGGGGGGAGATGGCTACACCTTC.

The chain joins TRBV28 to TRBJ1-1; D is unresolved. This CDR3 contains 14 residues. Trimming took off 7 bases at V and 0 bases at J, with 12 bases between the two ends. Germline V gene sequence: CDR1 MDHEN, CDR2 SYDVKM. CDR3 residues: CASTLLVLNTEAFF. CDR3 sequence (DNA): TGTGCCAGCACCCTCTTAGTCCTGAACACTGAAGCTTTCTTT.

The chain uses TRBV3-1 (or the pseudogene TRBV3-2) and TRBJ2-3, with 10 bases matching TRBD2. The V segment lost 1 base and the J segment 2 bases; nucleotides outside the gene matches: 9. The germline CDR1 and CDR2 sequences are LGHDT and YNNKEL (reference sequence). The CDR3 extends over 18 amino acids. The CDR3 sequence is CASSQVLLAGAHTDTQYF. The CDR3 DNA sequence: TGTGCCAGCAGCCAAGTTTTGCTAGCGGGGGCCCACACAGATACGCAGTATTTT.

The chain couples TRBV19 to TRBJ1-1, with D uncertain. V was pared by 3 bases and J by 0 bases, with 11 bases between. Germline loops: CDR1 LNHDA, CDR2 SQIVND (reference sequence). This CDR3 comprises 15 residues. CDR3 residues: CASSISTFLNTEAFF. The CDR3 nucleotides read TGTGCCAGTAGTATTTCGACATTCTTGAACACTGAAGCTTTCTTT.

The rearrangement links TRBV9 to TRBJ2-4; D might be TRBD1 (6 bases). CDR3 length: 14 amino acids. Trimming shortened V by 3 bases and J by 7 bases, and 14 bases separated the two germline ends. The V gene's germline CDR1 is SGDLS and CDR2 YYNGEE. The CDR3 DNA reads TGTGCCAGCAGCGAAGGGGGTCGAGGGAACATTCAGTACTTC. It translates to CASSEGGRGNIQYF.

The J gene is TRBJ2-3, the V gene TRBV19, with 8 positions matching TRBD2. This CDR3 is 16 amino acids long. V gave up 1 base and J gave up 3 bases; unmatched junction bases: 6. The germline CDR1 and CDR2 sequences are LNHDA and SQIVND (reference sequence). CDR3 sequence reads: CASSIGAGGLTDTQYF. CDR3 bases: TGTGCCAGTAGTATAGGGGCGGGAGGATTGACAGATACGCAGTATTTT.

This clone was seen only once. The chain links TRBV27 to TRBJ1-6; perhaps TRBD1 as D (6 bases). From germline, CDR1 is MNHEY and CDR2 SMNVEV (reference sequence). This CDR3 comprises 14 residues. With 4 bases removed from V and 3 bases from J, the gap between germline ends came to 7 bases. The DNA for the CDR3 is TGTGCCAGCAGTTCACAGGGCTATAATTCACCCCTCCACTTT. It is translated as CASSSQGYNSPLHF.

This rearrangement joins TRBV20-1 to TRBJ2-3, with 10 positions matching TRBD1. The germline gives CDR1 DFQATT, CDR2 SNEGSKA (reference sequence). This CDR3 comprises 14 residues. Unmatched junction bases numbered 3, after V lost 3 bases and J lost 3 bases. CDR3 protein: CSASRDRGTDTQYF. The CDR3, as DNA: TGCAGTGCTAGTCGGGACAGGGGTACAGATACGCAGTATTTT.